Below are 29 T cell receptor beta chains sequenced from a single sample in a study of blood T cell repertoires in COVID-19. Method: immunoSEQ multiplex PCR; TCRdb's copy keeps in-frame clones and lacks some. This sample has approximately 470,000 clones, with 87% found just once. Sequenced: PBMCs or T cells enriched from blood (not recorded which). The source of these receptors is a woman aged 18-35 years who had recovered from COVID-19.

The gene calls are TRBV20-1 and TRBJ2-7, with 11 bases aligning to TRBD1. CDR1 is DFQATT, CDR2 SNEGSKA, per germline (reference sequence). The CDR3 extends over 15 amino acids. V was pared by 3 bases and J by 3 bases, with 7 bases of the junction left unmatched. CDR3 DNA sequence: TGCAGTGCTAGTTTGCGGGACAGGGGGTTCTACGAGCAGTACTTC. Translating it yields CSASLRDRGFYEQYF.

The chain is built from TRBV3-1 (or the pseudogene TRBV3-2) and TRBJ2-5; no clear D gene. CDR1 is LGHDT, CDR2 YNNKEL, per germline (reference sequence). The V and J ends lost 2 bases and 9 bases respectively, with 19 bases between them. The CDR3 sequence is 15 residues long. CDR3 loop: CASSQPSGSPLAQYF. CDR3 in DNA: TGTGCCAGCAGCCAACCGTCCGGGTCCCCCCTCGCCCAGTACTTC.

This sequence joins TRBV4-1 and TRBJ1-2; the D gene is possibly TRBD1 (5 bases). V was pared by 1 base and J by 3 bases, with 12 bases between. Germline CDR1 is MGHRA and CDR2 is YSYEKL. The CDR3 is 15 residues long. CDR3 DNA sequence: TGCGCCAGCAGCCAAGGAAGGGGCGGCTACTATGGCTACACCTTC. This encodes CASSQGRGGYYGYTF.

This chain joins TRBV6-5 and TRBJ1-6, with D tentatively TRBD1 (5 bases). V lost 2 bases and J lost 9, with 14 bases in between. Per the germline V gene, CDR1 is MNHEY and CDR2 is SVGAGI. CDR3 length: 15 amino acids. CDR3 protein: CASSYTIVRVSPLHF. In nucleotides, the CDR3 is TGTGCCAGCAGTTACACAATTGTCAGGGTTTCACCCCTCCACTTT.

The rearrangement joins TRBV5-1 to TRBJ2-2; D remains unclear. From germline, CDR1 is SGHRS and CDR2 YFSETQ. This CDR3 is 14 amino acids long. V lost 4 bases and J lost 0, with 7 bases in between. CDR3 sequence: CASSLLANTGELFF. For the CDR3, the DNA is TGCGCCAGCAGCCTCTTAGCGAACACCGGGGAGCTGTTTTTT.

The chain joins TRBV3-1 (or the pseudogene TRBV3-2) to TRBJ1-3; D ambiguous. CDR1 and CDR2 from the germline V gene are LGHDT and YNNKEL (reference sequence). The CDR3 consists of 15 residues. V lost 1 base to trimming and J lost 4 bases, with 11 bases between them. The CDR3 is CASSQVEGSGNTIYF. The CDR3 nucleotides read TGTGCCAGCAGCCAAGTGGAGGGTTCGGGAAACACCATATATTTT.

This CDR3 reads CASSPSGVTTDTQYF. CDR3 DNA: TGTGCCAGCTCACCATCGGGAGTTACCACAGATACGCAGTATTTT. V and J are TRBV18 and TRBJ2-3; D may be TRBD2 (6 bases). The CDR3 is made up of 15 amino acids. Deletions cut 2 bases from V and 2 bases from J, with 11 bases between. Looked up from germline, CDR1 is KGHSH and CDR2 is LQKENI.

The chain uses TRBV6-5 and TRBJ1-5; possibly TRBD1 for D (5 bases). This CDR3 comprises 14 residues. With 0 bases removed from V and 5 bases from J, the gap between germline ends came to 8 bases. Germline assignment: CDR1 MNHEY and CDR2 SVGAGI. CDR3 residues: CASSYSGRDQPQHF. CDR3 bases: TGTGCCAGCAGTTACTCTGGCAGGGATCAGCCCCAGCATTTT.

V gene TRBV2 combines with J gene TRBJ2-7, with TRBD2 matching over 11 bases. CDR3 length: 17 amino acids. V shed 6 bases and J 1 base; nucleotides not matched to a gene: 11. Germline lookup yields CDR1 SNHLY and CDR2 FYNNEI. For the CDR3, the DNA is TGTGCCAGCAGCACACCGACTAGCGGGGAAACATCCTACGAGCAGTACTTC. It encodes CASSTPTSGETSYEQYF.

This clone has only a few counts. This chain joins TRBV9 and TRBJ1-2, with D possibly being TRBD1 (5 bases). V shed 0 bases and J shed 2 bases, with 8 bases lying between them. The CDR3 loop spans 14 amino acids. Per the germline V gene, CDR1 is SGDLS and CDR2 is YYNGEE. The CDR3 coding sequence is TGTGCCAGCAGCGTAGAGGGGTACAACTATGGCTACACCTTC. Protein: CASSVEGYNYGYTF.

This clone was detected only once. The chain is built from TRBV3-1 (or the pseudogene TRBV3-2) and TRBJ1-2; a possible D gene is TRBD1 (6 bases). Germline V CDR1 and CDR2: LGHDT, YNNKEL (reference sequence). Deletions cut 1 base from V and 4 bases from J, with 19 bases between. The CDR3 runs to 17 residues. DNA of the CDR3: TGTGCCAGCAGCCAAGTACAGGGTGACGCTCCGCCCTATGGCTACACCTTC. Translated, it gives CASSQVQGDAPPYGYTF.

The V call is TRBV4-1, the J call TRBJ1-5, with 8 bases matching TRBD1. V gave up 4 bases and J gave up 7 bases; unmatched junction bases: 9. Germline CDR1 and CDR2: MGHRA and YSYEKL. The CDR3 totals 15 residues. The CDR3 DNA reads as TGCGCCAGCAGCCTCCAACAGGGGGTCGGCCAGCCCCAGCATTTT. It encodes CASSLQQGVGQPQHF.

This chain joins TRBV5-1 and TRBJ2-4; the match to TRBD2 covers 15 bases. This CDR3 region has 19 residues. Germline V gene data show CDR1 as SGHRS and CDR2 as YFSETQ. The V gene end was trimmed by 4 bases and the J gene end by 9 bases; junction bases not matched to a gene: 17. The CDR3 reads CASSQGLAGGLFSNVIQYF. DNA for the CDR3: TGCGCCAGCAGCCAGGGACTAGCGGGGGGCCTGTTCTCAAATGTCATTCAGTACTTC.

This chain uses TRBV30 with TRBJ2-2, with TRBD1 matching over 8 bases. J lost 7 bases, V lost 2 bases, and 15 bases had no gene match. CDR3 length: 17 residues. Germline assignment: CDR1 GTSNPN and CDR2 SVGIG (reference sequence). The CDR3 region is CAWSPDYRGIVHGELFF. The CDR3, as DNA: TGTGCCTGGAGTCCCGATTACAGGGGGATCGTGCACGGGGAGCTGTTTTTT.

The rearrangement joins TRBV28 to TRBJ1-6, with 8 positions matching TRBD1. CDR1 MDHEN and CDR2 SYDVKM come from the germline V gene. CDR3 length equals 16 residues. V lost 3 bases, J lost 8 bases, and 9 bases stayed unmatched. CDR3 residues: CASSLFQGARDSPLHF. CDR3 bases: TGTGCCAGCAGTTTGTTCCAGGGGGCGCGGGATTCACCCCTCCACTTT. Complete variable domain (other parts from reference TRBV28 and TRBJ1-6): DVKVTQSSRYLVKRTGEKVFLECVQDMDHENMFWYRQDPGLGLRLIYFSYDVKMKEKGDIPEGYSVSREKKERFSLILESASTNQTSMYLCASSLFQGARDSPLHFGNGTRLTVT.

This chain joins TRBV6-5 and TRBJ1-1; D call uncertain. Germline V gives CDR1 MNHEY, CDR2 SVGAGI. V was clipped by 10 bases and J by 4 bases, with 19 bases between them. This CDR3 spans 14 amino acids. CDR3: CATLGEWKSTEAFF. Written as DNA, the CDR3 is TGTGCCACCCTTGGGGAGTGGAAGAGCACTGAAGCTTTCTTT.

The CDR3 region is CASSPGIDSSEKLFF. In DNA form, the CDR3 reads TGTGCCAGCTCACCGGGAATAGACAGTTCTGAAAAACTGTTTTTT. The rearrangement links TRBV18 to TRBJ1-4, with TRBD1 as a possible D gene (5 bases). The CDR3 length is 15 residues. Germline loops: CDR1 KGHSH, CDR2 LQKENI. V was trimmed by 3 bases and J by 7 bases, leaving 15 bases between them.

V usage is TRBV3-1 (or the pseudogene TRBV3-2) and J usage is TRBJ1-1; D remains ambiguous. From germline, CDR1 is LGHDT and CDR2 YNNKEL (reference sequence). V gave up 1 base and J gave up 2 bases, with 8 bases separating them. The CDR3 runs 14 residues. The DNA of the CDR3 is TGTGCCAGCAGCCAAGGCCGAGCTAACACTGAAGCTTTCTTT. This translates into CASSQGRANTEAFF.

With regard to this clone: This same CDR3 is encoded by further DNA sequences in the sample. CDR3 coding DNA: TGTGCCAGCAGCTCGCTAAATTCACCCCTCCACTTT. Protein sequence: CASSSLNSPLHF. The gene calls are TRBV11-2 and TRBJ1-6; D is undetermined. This CDR3 is 12 amino acids long. Trimming removed 4 bases at V and 7 bases at J, with 5 bases between. Germline CDR1 and CDR2: SGHAT and FQNNGV.

V and J are TRBV5-1 and TRBJ1-4, with no clear D. This CDR3 is 14 amino acids long. Per germline, CDR1 SGHRS and CDR2 YFSETQ. V was clipped by 4 bases and J by 8 bases, with 15 bases between them. In DNA, the CDR3 is TGCGCCAGCAGCCAACAAAATCCCGGGGAAAAACTGTTTTTT. It encodes CASSQQNPGEKLFF.

V is TRBV6-5 and J is TRBJ2-7; 9 nucleotides match TRBD1. This CDR3 is 13 amino acids long. Per the germline V gene, CDR1 is MNHEY and CDR2 is SVGAGI. V lost 6 bases, J lost 5 bases, and 5 bases stayed unmatched. The CDR3 reads CASRGDRGNEQYF. CDR3 bases: TGTGCCAGCAGGGGAGACAGGGGGAACGAGCAGTACTTC.

The CDR3, as DNA: TGTGCCAGCAGCTGGAAGAGCGGGGCCACCGGGGAGCTGTTTTTT. This sequence encodes CASSWKSGATGELFF. The chain has TRBV7-8 and TRBJ2-2; 7 nucleotides agree with TRBD2. Germline assignment: CDR1 SGHVS and CDR2 FQNEAQ. The trim removed 4 bases at V and 4 bases at J, leaving 6 bases unmatched. There are 15 residues in the CDR3.

This sequence joins TRBV5-1 and TRBJ1-1; 8 bases are shared with TRBD1. The germline CDR1 and CDR2 sequences are SGHRS and YFSETQ. CDR3 size: 14 residues. J gave up 4 bases and V 2 bases, and 4 bases lay outside the gene matches. In DNA, the CDR3 is TGCGCCAGCAGCTTACAGGGGGAAATCACTGAAGCTTTCTTT. It encodes CASSLQGEITEAFF.

The genes are TRBV7-2 and TRBJ2-7; 7 bases line up with TRBD2. V gave up 3 bases and J gave up 4 bases; unmatched junction bases: 9. The CDR3 extends over 15 amino acids. In germline, CDR1 is SGHTA, CDR2 FQGNSA. CDR3 coding DNA: TGTGCCAGCAGCTTCTCGCGGGGGTCCTTTTACGAGCAGTACTTC. As protein: CASSFSRGSFYEQYF.

The V gene is TRBV2, the J gene TRBJ1-6, with 9 bases matching TRBD1. Trimming took 5 bases from V and 11 from J; bases not matched to a gene: 16. Germline CDR1 is SNHLY and CDR2 is FYNNEI. There are 17 residues in the CDR3. For the CDR3, the DNA is TGTGCCAGCAGTCGTCGACCTCAACAGGGGGCTTCCCCACCCCTCCACTTT. Residues: CASSRRPQQGASPPLHF.

The chain is built from TRBV5-4 and TRBJ2-2; 7 bases line up with TRBD2. There are 16 residues in the CDR3. Germline values: CDR1 SGHNT, CDR2 YYREEE (reference sequence). V lost 0 bases to trimming and J lost 3 bases; unmatched junction nucleotides: 5. The CDR3 region is CASSLEARGYTGELFF. The CDR3 coding sequence is TGTGCCAGCAGCTTGGAGGCGCGGGGGTACACCGGGGAGCTGTTTTTT.

J is TRBJ1-4 and V is TRBV4-1; no definite D call. With 0 bases removed from V and 8 bases from J, the gap between germline ends came to 13 bases. In germline, CDR1 is MGHRA, CDR2 YSYEKL. This CDR3 contains 15 residues. The CDR3 nucleotides read TGCGCCAGCAGCCAAGATCGGGCCCGGGGAGAAAAACTGTTTTTT. It encodes CASSQDRARGEKLFF.

This clone was counted only a few times. The rearrangement joins TRBV6-5 to TRBJ1-2; weak D call: TRBD1 (5 bases). V was pared by 6 bases and J by 3 bases, with 8 bases between. Germline CDR1 MNHEY, CDR2 SVGAGI. CDR3 length: 12 residues. DNA for the CDR3: TGTGCCAGCAGAGACAGCTACTATGGCTACACCTTC. It is translated as CASRDSYYGYTF.

This clone was seen repeatedly, ten times or more. The rearrangement joins TRBV2 to TRBJ2-7, with a weak D call TRBD2 (5 bases). Per the germline V gene, CDR1 is SNHLY and CDR2 is FYNNEI. Trimming removed 8 bases from V and 3 bases from J, with 17 bases in between. The length of the CDR3 is 14 residues. CDR3 DNA sequence: TGTGCCAGCGGCAGGCCGGGATGGGACTACGAGCAGTACTTC. Translating gives CASGRPGWDYEQYF.